The rows below give T cell receptor beta chains drawn from one sample of a study of sequential checkpoint blockade in melanoma. Assay: immunoSEQ multiplex PCR; the TCRdb copy retains only in-frame clones and omits some. The data contain approximately 11,000 clones, roughly four fifths of them singletons. Here the sequenced sample was CD8+ T cells sorted from blood (inferred from file names), taken from a patient given nivolumab and ipilimumab in sequence. These receptors originate from a human donor with melanoma. Both conserved end residues are part of each CDR3. The order of the fields is CDR3 protein, V gene.

CDR3 protein: CASSPPGISTDTQYF; V gene: TRBV7-9
CDR3 protein: CAGRDSSYNSPLHF; V gene: TRBV19
CDR3 protein: CASNAGGRRNEQFF; V gene: TRBV2
CDR3 protein: CATAPSPSGRALPYEQYF; V gene: TRBV19
CDR3 protein: CASRQGVNYGYTF; V gene: TRBV19
CDR3 protein: CASSVDVAGGTGELFF; V gene: TRBV9
CDR3 protein: CASSEVEARGTGELFF; V gene: TRBV6-1
CDR3 protein: CASSSGTLIPYYEQYF; V gene: TRBV7-9
CDR3 protein: CASSEDSVGREPWNEQYF; V gene: TRBV6-1
CDR3 protein: CASSQERSYEQYF; V gene: TRBV14
CDR3 protein: CASSLARYDRGRGDTQYF; V gene: TRBV5-1
CDR3 protein: CASSSGTGPYEQYF; V gene: TRBV27
CDR3 protein: CAWGAGTGGGYTF; V gene: TRBV30
CDR3 protein: CASDETSKGGTEAFF; V gene: TRBV2
CDR3 protein: CASSSTGTGEPETQYF; V gene: TRBV7-9
CDR3 protein: CASSASGAFSYEQYF; V gene: TRBV6-1
CDR3 protein: CASSGGTGSSSYEQYF; V gene: TRBV9
CDR3 protein: CASSAAYRAQPQHF; V gene: TRBV6-5
CDR3 protein: CASSIDRKMADTQYF; V gene: TRBV19
CDR3 protein: CAWSLGGAGEQYF; V gene: TRBV30
CDR3 protein: CASSLGDGYNTEAFF; V gene: TRBV5-8
CDR3 protein: CASSGSGGKGETQYF; V gene: TRBV9
CDR3 protein: CASARVNNSPLHF; V gene: TRBV28
CDR3 protein: CASSLAGRGTDTQYF; V gene: TRBV7-6
CDR3 protein: CASSETGAYNEQFF; V gene: TRBV6-1
CDR3 protein: CASSPWYRATEAFF; V gene: TRBV2
CDR3 protein: CASSLVLNTEAFF; V gene: TRBV5-6
CDR3 protein: CATSRRTADTQYF; V gene: TRBV15
CDR3 protein: CASSQLGGNTEAFF; V gene: TRBV4-1
CDR3 protein: CASSVGGGRETQYF; V gene: TRBV9
CDR3 protein: CASSLDRAYTEAFF; V gene: TRBV5-6
CDR3 protein: CASSPGTGGYGYTF; V gene: TRBV6-5
CDR3 protein: CASSVQGGLYGYTF; V gene: TRBV9
CDR3 protein: CASSASGGTTDTQYF; V gene: TRBV9
CDR3 protein: CASSRQGAAYQPQHF; V gene: TRBV28
CDR3 protein: CASSAGPAYEQYF; V gene: TRBV28
CDR3 protein: CASSYSTGGYTEAFF; V gene: TRBV6-5
CDR3 protein: CASSSSGMGQETQYF; V gene: TRBV7-3